The next 18 T cell receptor beta chains were all read from a single sample in a study of early T cells in non-severe SARS-CoV-2 infection. TCRdb processed the 5' RACE reads anew with MiXCR; each CDR3 protein has one entry. The sample has approximately 30,000 distinct CDR3 sequences, about 4.6% seen once. The sample taken for sequencing was whole blood. These receptor sequences come from an adult who was a healthcare worker with PCR-confirmed SARS-CoV-2 infection or an uninfected control (not recorded which).

This clonotype has ten or more counts. A read error may produce the germline difference seen at one junction end. The chain uses TRBV29-1 and TRBJ2-1; D is unresolved. Germline values: CDR1 SQVTM, CDR2 ANQGSEA. The CDR3 has 14 residues. The CDR3 is CSAEPETSYNEQFF. In DNA form, the CDR3 reads TGCAGCGCTGAACCAGAGACCTCCTACAATGAGCAGTTCTTC.

This clonotype was recorded many times. CDR3 DNA: TGTGCCAGCAGCTTGGGCGGCCCCTCCTACGAGCAGTACTTC. It yields the protein CASSLGGPSYEQYF. The genes are TRBV5-4 and TRBJ2-7; D gene ambiguous. Germline V lookup: CDR1 SGHNT, CDR2 YYREEE (reference sequence). V was trimmed by 0 bases and J by 0 bases, leaving 7 bases between them. CDR3 size: 14 residues.

This clonotype was counted many times. The chain employs TRBV7-9 and TRBJ1-3, with a possible D match to TRBD1 (6 bases). This CDR3 has 17 residues. Trimming stripped 5 bases from V and 0 bases from J, with 17 bases between. The germline V gene encodes CDR1 SEHNR and CDR2 FQNEAQ (reference sequence). Here the CDR3 reads CASSPERGQSSGNTIYF. Written as DNA, the CDR3 is TGTGCCAGCAGCCCAGAGCGGGGGCAAAGCTCTGGAAACACCATATATTTT. The variable domain in full, with the rest retrieved from reference TRBV7-9 and TRBJ1-3, is DTGVSQNPRHKITKRGQNVTFRCDPISEHNRLYWYRQTLGQGPEFLTYFQNEAQLEKSRLLSDRFSAERPKGSFSTLEIQRTEQGDSAMYLCASSPERGQSSGNTIYFGEGSWLTVV.

This clonotype was seen ten or more times. The J gene is TRBJ2-3, the V gene TRBV24-1; 10 positions agree with TRBD2. The V and J ends lost 3 bases and 7 bases, in that order; junction bases with no gene match: 12. The germline V gene encodes CDR1 KGHDR and CDR2 SFDVKD. The CDR3 consists of 17 residues. The CDR3 here is CATSDTGTSARGNTQYF. As DNA, the CDR3 is TGTGCCACCAGTGATACCGGGACTAGCGCGAGGGGGAATACGCAGTATTTT.

This clonotype was found many times. The rearrangement links TRBV5-4 to TRBJ1-2, with D possibly matching TRBD1 (5 bases). The CDR3 runs to 12 residues. With 4 bases removed from V and 8 bases from J, the gap between germline ends came to 12 bases. CDR1 is SGHNT, CDR2 YYREEE, per germline (reference sequence). The CDR3 spells CASSPGEGGYTF. CDR3 bases: TGTGCCAGCAGCCCGGGGGAGGGCGGCTACACCTTC.

In this sample, this clonotype is medium-sized. This chain uses TRBV11-2 with TRBJ2-2; TRBD2 agrees at 8 bases. V gave up 5 bases and J gave up 3 bases; unmatched junction bases: 5. Per germline, CDR1 SGHAT and CDR2 FQNNGV. There are 15 residues in the CDR3. The CDR3 DNA follows: TGTGCCAGCAGCCACAGCGGGAGTTACACCGGGGAGCTGTTTTTT. Its translation is CASSHSGSYTGELFF.

In this sample, this clonotype turned up many times. The chain is built from TRBV2 and TRBJ1-3, with 7 bases identical to TRBD1. After removal of 7 bases from V and 1 base from J, the junction contained 16 bases not matched to a gene. The germline CDR1 and CDR2 sequences are SNHLY and FYNNEI. This CDR3 spans 18 amino acids. The CDR3 DNA is TGTGCCAGCATTGAGGGCGATTGGCAGGGGGAGTCTGGAAACACCATATATTTT. It yields the protein CASIEGDWQGESGNTIYF.

This clonotype appeared a few times. The chain carries TRBV11-2 and TRBJ2-7; 9 bases fit TRBD1. The CDR3 consists of 16 residues. The germline V gene encodes CDR1 SGHAT and CDR2 FQNNGV. The V and J ends lost 2 bases and 4 bases, in that order; junction bases with no gene match: 9. The CDR3 sequence: CASSLRNRGQWYEQYF. The DNA for the CDR3 is TGTGCCAGCAGCTTAAGGAACAGGGGGCAATGGTACGAGCAGTACTTC.

Many counts were recorded for this clonotype. CDR3 in amino acids: CASSPGDRPRTEAFF. CDR3 in DNA: TGTGCCAGTAGTCCGGGGGACCGCCCGCGCACTGAAGCTTTCTTT. The V call is TRBV19, the J call TRBJ1-1; D possibly corresponds to TRBD1 (5 bases). This CDR3 is built from 15 residues. Trimming pared 5 bases from V and 4 bases from J, leaving 17 bases between. Germline values: CDR1 LNHDA, CDR2 SQIVND (reference sequence).

At least ten counts were recorded for this clonotype. The V call is TRBV5-1, the J call TRBJ1-2, with 10 positions matching TRBD1. Germline V CDR1 and CDR2: SGHRS, YFSETQ. Trimming took 4 bases from V and 5 from J; bases not matched to a gene: 8. CDR3 length: 15 residues. CDR3 sequence: CASSARQGAGYGYTF. DNA of the CDR3: TGCGCCAGCAGCGCTCGACAGGGGGCCGGATATGGCTACACCTTC.

In this sample, this clonotype turned up many times. The chain employs TRBV7-9 and TRBJ2-2, with 9 nucleotides matching TRBD2. The V segment lost 5 bases and the J segment 9 bases; nucleotides outside the gene matches: 10. This CDR3 is 15 amino acids long. CDR1 is SEHNR, CDR2 FQNEAQ, per germline (reference sequence). CDR3 nucleotide sequence: TGTGCCAGCAGCGACAGACTAGCGGAAGGCCGGGAGCTGTTTTTT. Its protein is CASSDRLAEGRELFF.

The J gene is TRBJ1-4, the V gene TRBV6-6; D gene unclear. V lost 6 bases to trimming and J lost 3 bases, with 14 bases between them. The CDR3 runs 15 residues. Per germline, CDR1 MNHNY and CDR2 SVGAGI (reference sequence). CDR3 region: CASRYYAVSNEKLFF. Written as DNA, the CDR3 is TGTGCCAGCAGATATTATGCGGTCTCTAATGAAAAACTGTTTTTT.

This clonotype was detected ten times or more. The chain couples TRBV3-1 to TRBJ2-2; D gene ambiguous. In germline, CDR1 is LGHDT, CDR2 YNNKEL (reference sequence). The CDR3 length is 14 residues. V was pared by 4 bases and J by 0 bases, with 6 bases between. In DNA, the CDR3 is TGTGCCAGCAGCCCTAGGGCGAACACCGGGGAGCTGTTTTTT. Translating gives CASSPRANTGELFF.

The table lists this clonotype with many counts. The V gene is TRBV7-8, the J gene TRBJ2-7; TRBD1 aligns across 9 bases. The CDR3 consists of 17 residues. CDR1 and CDR2 from the germline V gene are SGHVS and FQNEAQ. V lost 2 bases, J lost 3 bases, and 11 bases stayed unmatched. The CDR3 sequence: CASSLQLKGTGNYEQYF. The CDR3 bases are TGTGCCAGCAGCTTACAATTGAAGGGGACAGGGAACTACGAGCAGTACTTC.

This clonotype was picked up many times. The CDR3 ends on some other residue instead of the conserved phenylalanine or tryptophan, so this is likely a read error. The genes are TRBV28 and TRBJ2-7, with D hard to call. The CDR3 has 14 amino acids. Per germline, CDR1 MDHEN and CDR2 SYDVKM. V lost 5 bases and J 5 bases, leaving 16 bases between the germline ends. CDR3 coding DNA: TGTGCCAGCAGTCCCGTAACTCCACCCCACGAGCAGTACTCT. Translation gives CASSPVTPPHEQYS.

The chain couples TRBV7-9 to TRBJ2-3; TRBD2 matches 9 bases. V was clipped by 10 bases and J by 2 bases; unmatched bases: 4. Germline V gene data show CDR1 as SEHNR and CDR2 as FQNEAQ (reference sequence). CDR3 length: 13 amino acids. The CDR3 loop is CATAGGSTDTQYF. The DNA of the CDR3 is TGTGCCACCGCGGGGGGGTCCACAGATACGCAGTATTTT.

The table lists this clonotype with many counts. This rearrangement joins TRBV29-1 to TRBJ2-1, with no clear D. Germline assignment: CDR1 SQVTM and CDR2 ANQGSEA. V was shortened by 6 bases and J by 1 base, with 16 bases between the two germline ends. This CDR3 comprises 15 residues. This CDR3 is CSVALMGISYNEQFF. DNA for the CDR3: TGCAGCGTGGCTCTGATGGGGATTTCCTACAATGAGCAGTTCTTC.

In its sample, this clonotype was seen many times. The J gene is TRBJ1-6, the V gene TRBV5-4; 9 bases are shared with TRBD1. The V and J ends lost 2 bases and 5 bases, in that order; junction bases with no gene match: 2. In germline, CDR1 is SGHNT, CDR2 YYREEE (reference sequence). CDR3 length: 15 residues. The CDR3 here is CASSLGQGNNSPLHF. The CDR3 DNA sequence: TGTGCCAGCAGCTTAGGACAGGGGAATAATTCACCCCTCCACTTT.